Listed below are T cell receptor beta chains from one sample, sequenced in a study of Graves' ophthalmopathy and Graves' hyperthyroidism. TCRdb independently ran MiXCR on the multiplex PCR reads; one entry per CDR3 protein. This table has some 1.1 million distinct CDR3 sequences, roughly 35% appearing once. The material sequenced was peripheral blood or thyroid tissue (not recorded which). All receptors derive from an adult man with Graves' hyperthyroidism. CDR3s include the opening cysteine and the closing phenylalanine or tryptophan. A D gene is named only where the DNA matches it firmly. For some rows the clone size is stated as once, few or many, or as a class when expanded; others skip it.

>TRBV12-5|.|TRBD1|TRBJ1-1
TGTGCCAGCAGTTTACAGGGGTTCAACACTGAATCTTTCTTT
CASSLQGFNTESFF
>TRBV2|.|.|TRBJ2-7
TGTGCCAGCAGTGAACTATGGGGAGGCTTCGAATCCTACGAGCAGTACTTC
CASSELWGGFESYEQYF
>TRBV12-3/TRBV12-4|.|.|TRBJ2-7
TGTGCCAGCAGTCCATTCACCGGGAGGCAGTACTTC
CASSPFTGRQYF
>TRBV5-1|few|TRBD1|TRBJ1-4
TGCGCCAGCAGCGGGACAGCGGTAGCAACTAATGAAAAACTGTTTTTT
CASSGTAVATNEKLFF
>TRBV10-3|few|.|TRBJ1-1
TGTGCCATCAGTGCCCAAAGGGAAACTGAAGCTTTCTTT
CAISAQRETEAFF
>TRBV6-5|many|.|TRBJ2-5
TGTGCCAGCAGTTACCGGGACATCCAAGAGACCCAGTACTTC
CASSYRDIQETQYF
>TRBV4-3|.|.|TRBJ1-2
TGCGCCAGCAGCCAAGATCTCCCACCCACCGACAGTAGCTACACCTTC
CASSQDLPPTDSSYTF
>TRBV29-1|many|TRBD1|TRBJ2-7
TGCAGCGTGGAAGGGACAGGGAAATCCTACGAGCAGTACTTC
CSVEGTGKSYEQYF
>TRBV10-3|many|.|TRBJ2-2
TGTGCCGCTCATACCCCCGAACACACCGGGGAGCTGTTTTTT
CAAHTPEHTGELFF
>TRBV12-3/TRBV12-4|many|.|TRBJ1-6
TGTGCCAGCAGTCCACGGGACGGTAATTCACCCCTCCACTTT
CASSPRDGNSPLHF
>TRBV6-2/TRBV6-3|.|TRBD1|TRBJ1-2
TGTGCCAGCAGTGACTGGGACAGCGTTATTTATGGCTACACCTTC
CASSDWDSVIYGYTF
>TRBV20-1|many|.|TRBJ2-2
TGCAGTGCCGTAGTTAGCGGGAACACCGGGGAGCTGTTTTTT
CSAVVSGNTGELFF
>TRBV7-9|many|TRBD1|TRBJ1-5
TGTGCCAGCAGCTTAACGACAGGGTTATTGGGTAGCAATCAGCCCCAGCATTTT
CASSLTTGLLGSNQPQHF
>TRBV6-5|.|.|TRBJ2-7
TGTGCCAGCAGTTTTCTAAACTCCTACGGGCAGTACTTC
CASSFLNSYGQYF
>TRBV10-3|.|.|TRBJ2-5
TGTGCCATCAGTGAATCACCGGGACAAATGGAGACCCAGTACTTC
CAISESPGQMETQYF
>TRBV7-9|.|.|TRBJ2-7
TGTGCCAGCAGCCAAGCGGGACAAGTGTACTTC
CASSQAGQVYF
>TRBV7-2|.|.|TRBJ2-5
TGTGCCAGCAGCCCCAGCTTAGCTAAACAGGGAGAGCAGTACTTC
CASSPSLAKQGEQYF
>TRBV10-3|.|.|TRBJ2-5
TGTGCCATCATCAAGGACTATGAGACCCAGTACTTC
CAIIKDYETQYF
>TRBV7-2|.|TRBD1|TRBJ1-3
TGTGCCAGCAGCTCAGGACAGGAAGCTGGAAACACCATATATTTT
CASSSGQEAGNTIYF
>TRBV19|many|.|TRBJ2-2
TGTGCCAGTAATCAGGGGACGAACACCGGGGAGCTGTTTTTT
CASNQGTNTGELFF
>TRBV2|many|TRBD1|TRBJ1-5
TGTGCCAGCAGTGGACAGGGGGCTAGCAATCAGCCCCAGCATTTT
CASSGQGASNQPQHF
>TRBV12-3/TRBV12-4|many|.|TRBJ1-2
TGTGCCAGCAGTGCGGGACCGCCATATGGCTACACCTTC
CASSAGPPYGYTF
>TRBV10-3|.|.|TRBJ1-2
TGTGCTAGAACGTTGGGGTCCTATGGCTACACCTTC
CARTLGSYGYTF
>TRBV2|many|.|TRBJ2-7
TGTGCCAGCCAAATCAGATCCTACGAGCAGTACTTC
CASQIRSYEQYF
>TRBV7-7|.|.|TRBJ2-3
TGTGCCAGCAGCTTAGGAATCGGGGATACGCAGTATTTT
CASSLGIGDTQYF
>TRBV29-1|few|.|TRBJ1-1
TGCAGCGTTGGGGTCGGGGTTGCTGAAGCTTTCTTT
CSVGVGVAEAFF
>TRBV10-3|many|TRBD1|TRBJ1-6
TGTGCCATCAGCCCGGGACAGAATTATTCACCCCTCCACTTT
CAISPGQNYSPLHF
>TRBV7-2|.|TRBD2|TRBJ2-5
TGTGCCAGCAGCTCCCGGGGGAGGGACGGAGAGACCCAGTACTTC
CASSSRGRDGETQYF
>TRBV12-3/TRBV12-4|many|.|TRBJ1-2
TGTGCCAGCAGTCCGGGACAAGCTACCTACGGCTACACCTTC
CASSPGQATYGYTF
>TRBV7-2|once|TRBD1|TRBJ2-2
TGTGCCAGCAGGTCTGGGACAGGGATGACCGGGGAGCTGTTTTTT
CASRSGTGMTGELFF
>TRBV11-3|few|TRBD1|TRBJ2-5
TGTGCCAGCAGCAAAACCCGGGACAGGGGGCTAGAGACCCAGTACTTC
CASSKTRDRGLETQYF
>TRBV7-8|many|.|TRBJ1-1
TGTGCCAGCAGCTTACATGAGGGTTCCACTGAAGCTTTCTTT
CASSLHEGSTEAFF
>TRBV10-3|many|TRBD1|TRBJ1-1
TGTGCCATCAGTGAGTTACAGGGGGCAAGGACTGAAGCTTTCTTT
CAISELQGARTEAFF
>TRBV29-1|many|TRBD1|TRBJ1-3
TGCAGCGTTGCGGGACAGGCTAACTCTGGAAACACCATATATTTT
CSVAGQANSGNTIYF
>TRBV27|many|.|TRBJ2-5
TGTGCCAGCACCCCAGTTGGGGCAGCGGAGACCCAGTACTTC
CASTPVGAAETQYF
>TRBV24-1|few|.|TRBJ1-1
TGTGCCACTACGGACAGACGTTTCGCTGAAGCTTTCTTT
CATTDRRFAEAFF
>TRBV7-9|many|.|TRBJ1-5
TGTGCCAGCAGCTTTGGTTCGGGCAGTCCTCAGCCCCAGCATTTT
CASSFGSGSPQPQHF
>TRBV20-1|.|.|TRBJ1-6
TGCAGTGCACGGACAATAGGGTCTTCACCCCTCCACTTT
CSARTIGSSPLHF
>TRBV10-3|many|TRBD1|TRBJ1-1
TGTGCCATCAGGGCAGGATCCGGGACAGGGGCTGAAGCTTTCTTT
CAIRAGSGTGAEAFF
>TRBV12-3/TRBV12-4|many|TRBD1|TRBJ1-6
TGTGCCAGCAGCTTACAGGGGTTGGGGAATTCACCCCTCCACTTT
CASSLQGLGNSPLHF
>TRBV5-6|few|.|TRBJ2-3
TGTGCCAGCAGCACCCTAGCGCCCAGCACAGATACGCAGTATTTT
CASSTLAPSTDTQYF
>TRBV20-1|.|.|TRBJ2-5
TGCAGTGCTAGAGATTCCCAGGACTTC
CSARDSQDF
>TRBV10-3|.|.|TRBJ2-7
TGTGCCATCAGTGATGAAGACAGCTACACCGAGGCAGGGAGCTACGAGCAGTACTTC
CAISDEDSYTEAGSYEQYF
>TRBV10-3|few|TRBD1|TRBJ1-2
TGTGCCATCAGTCTGCAGGGGGCTAGATACACCTTC
CAISLQGARYTF